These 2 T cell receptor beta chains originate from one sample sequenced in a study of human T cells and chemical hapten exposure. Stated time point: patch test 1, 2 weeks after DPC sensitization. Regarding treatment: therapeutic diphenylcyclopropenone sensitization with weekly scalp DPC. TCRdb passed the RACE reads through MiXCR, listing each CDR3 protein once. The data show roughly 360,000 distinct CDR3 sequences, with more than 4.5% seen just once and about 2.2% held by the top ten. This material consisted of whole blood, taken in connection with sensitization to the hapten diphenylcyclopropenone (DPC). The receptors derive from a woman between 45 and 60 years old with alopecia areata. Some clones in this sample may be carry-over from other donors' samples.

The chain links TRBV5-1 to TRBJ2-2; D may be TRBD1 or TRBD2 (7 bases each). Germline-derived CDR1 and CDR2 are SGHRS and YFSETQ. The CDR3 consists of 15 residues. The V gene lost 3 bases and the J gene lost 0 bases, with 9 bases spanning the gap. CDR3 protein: CASSSGGANTGELFF. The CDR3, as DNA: TGCGCCAGCAGCTCAGGGGGGGCGAACACCGGGGAGCTGTTTTTT.

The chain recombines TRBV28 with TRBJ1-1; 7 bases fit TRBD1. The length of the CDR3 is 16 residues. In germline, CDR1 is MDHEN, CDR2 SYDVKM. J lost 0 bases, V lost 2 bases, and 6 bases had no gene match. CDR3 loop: CASSLGQGVLNTEAFF. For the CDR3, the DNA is TGTGCCAGCAGTTTAGGGCAGGGGGTATTGAACACTGAAGCTTTCTTT.